This TCR beta chain was found in a study of monozygotic twins with cystic fibrosis. The V end lost 3 bases, the J end lost 0 bases, and 11 bases lay between the germline ends. Germline CDR1 and CDR2: SGHTA and FQGTGA. The CDR3 has 16 residues. Here immunoSEQ multiplex PCR was the method, and the copy in TCRdb shows in-frame clones only, minus some. The sample records about 9,600 clones, roughly nine tenths being singletons. Study conclusions and caveats: Low clonality (median around 0.0095) suggested a mostly naive repertoire.

Details on this clone: Its antigen is still unknown.

Sequences were obtained from blood. The clonotype comes from a boy younger than 10 with cystic fibrosis. V and J are TRBV7-3 and TRBJ2-2; D remains ambiguous. CDR3 sequence reads: CASSFTPVTNTGELFF. The CDR3 DNA reads TGTGCCAGCAGCTTTACACCTGTTACGAACACCGGGGAGCTGTTTTTT.